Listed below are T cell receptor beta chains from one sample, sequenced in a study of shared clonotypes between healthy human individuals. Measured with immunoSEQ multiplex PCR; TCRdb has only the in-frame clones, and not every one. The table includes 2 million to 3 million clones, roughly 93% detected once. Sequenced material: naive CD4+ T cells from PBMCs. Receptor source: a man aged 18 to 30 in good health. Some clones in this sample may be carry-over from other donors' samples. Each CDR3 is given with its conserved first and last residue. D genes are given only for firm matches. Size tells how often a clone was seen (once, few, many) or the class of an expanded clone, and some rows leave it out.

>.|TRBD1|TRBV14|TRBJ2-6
CASSQTRGTGSGANVLTF
TGTGCCAGCAGCCAAACTCGGGGGACAGGGTCTGGGGCCAACGTCCTGACTTTC
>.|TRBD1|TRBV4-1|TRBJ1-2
CASSPGTGGYGYTF
TGCGCCAGCAGCCCCGGGACAGGGGGTTATGGCTACACCTTC
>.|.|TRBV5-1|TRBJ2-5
CASSLESGETQYF
TGCGCCAGCAGCTTGGAATCGGGGGAGACCCAGTACTTC
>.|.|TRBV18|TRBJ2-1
CASSPPGSFAAYNEQFF
TGTGCCAGCTCACCACCAGGTTCCTTTGCCGCCTACAATGAGCAGTTCTTC
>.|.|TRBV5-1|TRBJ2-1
CASSYGVVYNEQFF
TGCGCCAGCAGTTACGGCGTAGTATACAATGAGCAGTTCTTC
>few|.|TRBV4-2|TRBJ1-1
CASSQDGRANTEAFF
TGTGCCAGCAGCCAAGATGGCAGGGCTAACACTGAAGCTTTCTTT
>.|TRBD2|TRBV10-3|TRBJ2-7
CAIGPTGGIEQYF
TGTGCCATCGGTCCTACGGGAGGAATCGAGCAGTACTTC
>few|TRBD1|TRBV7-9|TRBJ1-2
CASSLQGDGYTF
TGTGCCAGCAGCTTACAGGGGGATGGCTACACCTTC
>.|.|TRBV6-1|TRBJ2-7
CASSDGRGEQYF
TGTGCCAGCAGTGATGGTAGGGGCGAGCAGTACTTC
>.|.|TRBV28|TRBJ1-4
CASSQLQGREKLFF
TGTGCCAGCAGTCAATTACAGGGTCGTGAAAAACTGTTTTTT
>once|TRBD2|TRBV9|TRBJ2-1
CASSVVGLAGGDEQFF
TGTGCCAGCAGCGTAGTGGGACTAGCGGGAGGGGATGAGCAGTTCTTC
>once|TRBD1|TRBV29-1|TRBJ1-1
CSAEHTGGTEAFF
TGCAGCGCCGAACACACAGGGGGCACTGAAGCTTTCTTT
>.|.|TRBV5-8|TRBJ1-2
CASSHRDGGYTF
TGTGCCAGCAGCCACCGGGACGGTGGCTACACCTTC
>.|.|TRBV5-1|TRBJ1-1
CASSLGVGMNTEAFF
TGCGCCAGCAGCTTGGGAGTGGGTATGAACACTGAAGCTTTCTTT
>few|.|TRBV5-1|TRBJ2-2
CASSFDLRNTGELFF
TGCGCCAGCAGCTTCGATCTGAGGAACACCGGGGAGCTGTTTTTT
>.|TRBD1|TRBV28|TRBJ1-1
CASSQDRAGTEAFF
TGTGCCAGCAGTCAAGACAGGGCAGGAACTGAAGCTTTCTTT
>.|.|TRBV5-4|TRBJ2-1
CASGSSPYNEQFF
TGTGCCAGCGGAAGTTCCCCCTACAATGAGCAGTTCTTC
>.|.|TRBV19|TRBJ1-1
CASSHLSSPKGNTEAFF
TGTGCCAGTAGCCACCTCTCGAGTCCCAAGGGGAACACTGAAGCTTTCTTT
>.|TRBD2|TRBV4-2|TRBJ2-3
CASSQRAGSSTDTQYF
TGTGCCAGCAGCCAAAGAGCGGGATCTAGCACAGATACGCAGTATTTT
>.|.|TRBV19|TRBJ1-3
CASSRPRQSSGNTIYF
TGTGCCAGTAGTCGACCCAGGCAAAGCTCTGGAAACACCATATATTTT
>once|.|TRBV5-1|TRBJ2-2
CASSLGSPAAGELFF
TGCGCCAGCAGCTTGGGTAGCCCCGCCGCCGGGGAGCTGTTTTTT
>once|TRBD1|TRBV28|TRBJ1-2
CASSPDPTGVIYGYTF
TGTGCCAGCAGTCCCGACCCCACAGGGGTGATTTATGGCTACACCTTC
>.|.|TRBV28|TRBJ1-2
CASSQGGEHLYGYTF
TGTGCCAGCAGTCAAGGGGGAGAACATCTCTATGGCTACACCTTC
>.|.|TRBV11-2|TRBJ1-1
CASSLGGGDTEAFF
TGTGCCAGCAGCTTAGGAGGGGGGGACACTGAAGCTTTCTTT
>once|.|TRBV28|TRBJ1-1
CASSFSLRGMNTEAFF
TGTGCCAGCAGTTTCTCCTTGAGGGGTATGAACACTGAAGCTTTCTTT
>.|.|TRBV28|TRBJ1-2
CARTPGRREDGYTF
TGTGCCAGGACTCCAGGCCGGCGGGAGGATGGCTACACCTTC
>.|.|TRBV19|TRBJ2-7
CASSIIGGEQYF
TGTGCCAGTAGTATTATCGGGGGCGAGCAGTACTTC
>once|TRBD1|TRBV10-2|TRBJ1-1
CAAPREVQGGEAFF
TGCGCCGCTCCGCGGGAAGTTCAGGGGGGTGAAGCTTTCTTT
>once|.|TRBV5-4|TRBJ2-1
CASSLGEDEQFF
TGTGCCAGCAGCTTGGGGGAGGATGAGCAGTTCTTC
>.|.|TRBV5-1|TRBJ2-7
CASSRGGVSPYEQYF
TGCGCCAGCTCTAGGGGCGGGGTCTCCCCCTACGAGCAGTACTTC
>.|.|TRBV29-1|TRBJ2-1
CSVAGYNEQFF
TGCAGCGTTGCCGGATACAATGAGCAGTTCTTC
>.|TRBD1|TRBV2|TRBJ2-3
CASTRDRTLDTQYF
TGTGCCAGTACCCGGGACAGGACTTTAGATACGCAGTATTTT
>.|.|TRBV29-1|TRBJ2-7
CSARMDSYEQYF
TGCAGCGCCAGAATGGACTCCTACGAGCAGTACTTC
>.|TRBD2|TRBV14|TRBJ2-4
CASSHPGLAGEGIAKNIQYF
TGTGCCAGCAGCCATCCGGGACTAGCGGGAGAGGGGATTGCCAAAAACATTCAGTACTTC
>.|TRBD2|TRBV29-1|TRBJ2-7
CSVTGGYEQYF
TGCAGCGTTACGGGGGGCTACGAGCAGTACTTC
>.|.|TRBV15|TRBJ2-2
CATSRRSGTNTGELFF
TGTGCCACCAGCAGGCGGTCGGGAACGAACACCGGGGAGCTGTTTTTT
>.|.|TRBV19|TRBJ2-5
CASRDPKRRGRETQYF
TGTGCCAGCCGAGATCCTAAACGGAGGGGACGAGAGACCCAGTACTTC
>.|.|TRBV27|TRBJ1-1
CASSLSNLLRRNTEAFF
TGTGCCAGCAGTTTATCGAACTTGCTACGGAGGAACACTGAAGCTTTCTTT
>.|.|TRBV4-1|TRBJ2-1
CASSQDPSSPQQFF
TGCGCCAGCAGCCAAGACCCCTCCAGCCCACAGCAGTTCTTC
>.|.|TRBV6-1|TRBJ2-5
CASSARPGGLYQETQYF
TGTGCCAGCAGTGCCCGGCCAGGGGGACTGTACCAAGAGACCCAGTACTTC
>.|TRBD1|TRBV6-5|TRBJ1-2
CASSPTGKGHYGYTF
TGTGCCAGCAGTCCGACAGGGAAAGGGCACTATGGCTACACCTTC
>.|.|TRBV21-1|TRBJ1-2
CAVPRHCLRDGYTF
TGTGCCGTCCCAAGGCACTGTTTGAGGGACGGCTACACCTTC